This T cell receptor beta chain was found in a study of blood T cell repertoires in COVID-19. The length of the CDR3 is 12 residues. Germline CDR1 SGHDT, CDR2 YYEEEE. Trimming shortened V by 0 bases and J by 6 bases, and 4 bases separated the two germline ends. All enrollees were about 18 to 95 years old and from 24 US areas. Categorization into cohorts depended on clinical history that participants reported. The repertoire was sequenced with immunoSEQ multiplex PCR; TCRdb's copy has only in-frame clones and lacks some. The table shows some 330,000 clones, with around four fifths occurring only once. The source is a woman aged 45 to 65 who had recovered from COVID-19. The J gene is TRBJ2-1, the V gene TRBV5-6; D uncertain. Sequenced: PBMCs or T cells enriched from blood (not recorded which). The DNA for the CDR3 is TGTGCCAGCAGCTTGGGTCTCAATGAGCAGTTCTTC. Amino acid sequence: CASSLGLNEQFF.